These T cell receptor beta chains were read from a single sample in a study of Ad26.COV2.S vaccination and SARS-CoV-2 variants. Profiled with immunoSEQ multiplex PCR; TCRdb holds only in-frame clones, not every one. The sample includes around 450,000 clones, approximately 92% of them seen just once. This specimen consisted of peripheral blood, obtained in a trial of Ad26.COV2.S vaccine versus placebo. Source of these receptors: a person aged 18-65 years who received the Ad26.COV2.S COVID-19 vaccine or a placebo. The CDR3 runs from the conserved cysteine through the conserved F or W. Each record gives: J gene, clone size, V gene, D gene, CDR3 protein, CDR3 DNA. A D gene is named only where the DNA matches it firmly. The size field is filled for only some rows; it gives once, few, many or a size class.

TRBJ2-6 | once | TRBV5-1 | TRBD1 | CASSLRDRVFSGANVLTF | TGCGCCAGCAGCCTCCGGGACAGGGTCTTCTCTGGGGCCAACGTCCTGACTTTC
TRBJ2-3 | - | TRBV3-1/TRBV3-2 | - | CASSQGSPQYF | TGTGCCAGCAGCCAGGGTTCCCCGCAGTATTTT
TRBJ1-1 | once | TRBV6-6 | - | CASRQGWNTEAFF | TGTGCCAGCAGACAGGGCTGGAACACTGAAGCTTTCTTT
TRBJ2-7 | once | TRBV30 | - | CAWNRGAGSGEQYF | TGTGCCTGGAACCGCGGGGCAGGGTCGGGGGAGCAGTACTTC
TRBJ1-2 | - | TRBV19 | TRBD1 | CASSPGTGRNYGYTF | TGTGCCAGTAGTCCCGGGACAGGACGGAACTATGGCTACACCTTC
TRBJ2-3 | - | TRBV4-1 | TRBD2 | CASSRLALSTDTQYF | TGCGCCAGCAGCAGACTAGCCCTTAGCACAGATACGCAGTATTTT
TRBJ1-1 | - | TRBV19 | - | CASSIEPGIKDTEAFF | TGTGCCAGTAGTATAGAGCCAGGGATTAAGGACACTGAAGCTTTCTTT
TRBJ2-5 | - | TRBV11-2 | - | CASSLDRWLAKTQYF | TGTGCCAGCAGCTTAGATCGTTGGCTAGCAAAGACCCAGTACTTC
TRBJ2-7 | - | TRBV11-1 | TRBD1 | CASSLGTGISYEQYF | TGTGCCAGCAGCTTAGGGACAGGGATTAGCTACGAGCAGTACTTC
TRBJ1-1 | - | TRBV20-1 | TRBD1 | CSASGGQGAAFF | TGCAGTGCTAGTGGAGGGCAGGGGGCGGCTTTCTTT
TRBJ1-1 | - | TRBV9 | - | CASSVEPNTEAFF | TGTGCCAGCAGCGTAGAGCCGAACACTGAAGCTTTCTTT
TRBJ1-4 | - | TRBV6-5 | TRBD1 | CASSRQGLNEKLFF | TGTGCCAGCAGTCGACAGGGGTTAAATGAAAAACTGTTTTTT
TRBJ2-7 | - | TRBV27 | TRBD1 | CASSLRRGTGTAYEQYF | TGTGCCAGCAGTTTACGGCGGGGGACAGGGACGGCCTACGAGCAGTACTTC
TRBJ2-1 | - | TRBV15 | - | CATSHGWRASSYNEQFF | TGTGCCACCAGCCATGGCTGGCGGGCCAGCTCCTACAATGAGCAGTTCTTC
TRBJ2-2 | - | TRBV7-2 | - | CASSLALWAANTGELFF | TGTGCCAGCAGCTTAGCGCTCTGGGCTGCGAACACCGGGGAGCTGTTTTTT
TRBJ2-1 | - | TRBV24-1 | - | CATSETGQQYNEQFF | TGTGCCACCAGTGAAACCGGACAGCAATACAATGAGCAGTTCTTC
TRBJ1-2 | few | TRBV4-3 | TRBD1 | CASSFGQGNGYTF | TGCGCCAGCAGCTTCGGACAGGGTAATGGCTACACCTTC
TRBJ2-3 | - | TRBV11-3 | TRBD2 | CASSFSGGPDTQYF | TGTGCCAGCAGCTTTAGCGGGGGACCGGATACGCAGTATTTT